One sample yielded the 5 T cell receptor beta chains listed below, sequenced in a study of T-cell reconstitution after alpha-beta-depleted transplantation in children (TCRdb year 2016). Library construction relied on PCR. The sample was run on an Illumina HiSeq 2500. Molecular barcoding was employed in the preparation of TCR libraries, with unique molecular identifiers being used to normalize TCRbeta repertoire quantification. TCRdb reprocessed the public reads (quality trimming at Q25 with fastp, clone calling with MiXCR) and kept in-frame beta chains. Rows with one shared CDR3 protein collapse into an entry with the most common genes and DNA. The sample table shows hundreds of thousands of distinct CDR3 sequences, and 13% are seen once. The ten most abundant clones make up 4.3% of the sample. This sample comprised PBMCs, obtained from the stem cell graft. Receptor source: a human donor who donated a stem cell graft to a child with Fanconi anemia.

This clonotype was counted a few times. The chain recombines TRBV7-2 with TRBJ1-1; D call uncertain. Germline assignment: CDR1 SGHTA and CDR2 FQGNSA. The CDR3 spans 17 residues. The V and J ends lost 5 bases and 4 bases respectively, with 23 bases between them. The CDR3 protein is CASSESTSGDGSTEAFF. CDR3 in DNA: TGTGCCAGCAGCGAATCGACCTCAGGCGATGGGAGCACTGAAGCTTTCTTT.

The rearrangement uses TRBV7-2 and TRBJ1-2; D not certain. V lost 5 bases, J lost 4 bases, and 11 bases lay in between. The CDR3 covers 13 residues. Germline CDR1 SGHTA, CDR2 FQGNSA. CDR3 protein: CASSLTVGYGYTF. In DNA, the CDR3 is TGTGCCAGCAGCCTCACAGTGGGCTATGGCTACACCTTC.

The CDR3 spells CASSSTNRGLGTDTQYF. The DNA of the CDR3 is TGTGCCAGCAGCTCGACTAACAGGGGGCTCGGCACAGATACGCAGTATTTT. V is TRBV11-2 and J is TRBJ2-3; 9 bases line up with TRBD1. Unmatched junction bases numbered 9, after V lost 4 bases and J lost 1 base. The CDR3 runs 17 residues. Germline CDR1 reads SGHAT; CDR2 reads FQNNGV.

This clonotype was detected a few times. As DNA, the CDR3 is TGTGCCAGCAGCCCCTTGGGGGAATATGGCTACACCTTC. It is translated as CASSPLGEYGYTF. The rearrangement uses TRBV5-5 and TRBJ1-2; D might be TRBD1 (5 bases). The V and J ends lost 4 bases and 5 bases respectively, with 12 bases between them. This CDR3 spans 13 amino acids. CDR1 is SGHKS and CDR2 is YYEKEE in the germline V gene (reference sequence). Filled out from reference TRBV5-5 and TRBJ1-2, the complete variable domain reads DAGVTQSPTHLIKTRGQQVTLRCSPISGHKSVSWYQQVLGQGPQFIFQYYEKEERGRGNFPDRFSARQFPNYSSELNVNALLLGDSALYLCASSPLGEYGYTFGSGTRLTVV.

In this sample, this clonotype turned up many times. V is TRBV16 and J is TRBJ1-5, with D possibly being TRBD1 (5 bases). Looked up from germline, CDR1 is KGHSY and CDR2 is FQNENV. Trimming removed 2 bases at V and 4 bases at J, with 12 bases between. The CDR3 loop spans 15 amino acids. CDR3 DNA: TGTGCCAGCAGCCAAACCGGGGCCCCTAATCAGCCCCAGCATTTT. It specifies CASSQTGAPNQPQHF.